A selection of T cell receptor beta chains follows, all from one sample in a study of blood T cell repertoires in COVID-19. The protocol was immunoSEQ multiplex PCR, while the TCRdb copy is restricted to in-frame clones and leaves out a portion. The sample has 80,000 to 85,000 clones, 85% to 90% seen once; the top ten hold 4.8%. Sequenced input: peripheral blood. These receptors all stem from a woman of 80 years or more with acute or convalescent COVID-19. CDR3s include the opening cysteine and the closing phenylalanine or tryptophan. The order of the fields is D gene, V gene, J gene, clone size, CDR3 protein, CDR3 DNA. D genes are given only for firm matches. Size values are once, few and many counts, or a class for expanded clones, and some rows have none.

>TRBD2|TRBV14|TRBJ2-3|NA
CASSPLAGGFVDTQYF
TGTGCCAGCAGCCCCCTAGCGGGGGGGTTTGTAGATACGCAGTATTTT
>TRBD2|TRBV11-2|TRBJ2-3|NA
CATRLAGRTDTQYF
TGTGCCACCCGACTAGCGGGAAGGACAGATACGCAGTATTTT
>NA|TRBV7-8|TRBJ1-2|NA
CASSLGGDYGYTF
TGTGCCAGCAGCTTGGGGGGTGACTATGGCTACACCTTC
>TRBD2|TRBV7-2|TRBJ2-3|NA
CASSLEAGGQGDTQYF
TGTGCCAGCAGCTTAGAAGCGGGGGGGCAGGGAGATACGCAGTATTTT
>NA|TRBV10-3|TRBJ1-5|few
CAISESRNQPQHF
TGTGCCATCAGTGAGTCCAGAAATCAGCCCCAGCATTTT
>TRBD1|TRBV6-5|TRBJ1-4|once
CASSQLRGPNEKLFF
TGTGCCAGCAGTCAACTCAGGGGGCCCAATGAAAAACTGTTTTTT
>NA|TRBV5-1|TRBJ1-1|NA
CASILGAENTEAFF
TGCGCCAGCATTCTAGGGGCCGAGAACACTGAAGCTTTCTTT
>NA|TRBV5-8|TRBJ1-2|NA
CASSLEGARGYTF
TGTGCCAGCAGCTTGGAAGGGGCTCGGGGCTACACCTTC
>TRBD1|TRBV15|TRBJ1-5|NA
CATSIFTGAPNQPQHF
TGTGCCACCAGCATATTTACAGGGGCCCCCAATCAGCCCCAGCATTTT
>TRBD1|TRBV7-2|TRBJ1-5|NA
CASSPQGAQNQPQHF
TGTGCCAGCAGCCCACAGGGGGCGCAGAATCAGCCCCAGCATTTT
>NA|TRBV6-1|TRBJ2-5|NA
CASSANVWGSRGETQYF
TGTGCCAGCAGTGCTAACGTTTGGGGGAGCAGGGGAGAGACCCAGTACTTC
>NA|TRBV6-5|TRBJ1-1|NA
CASRRVETEAFF
TGTGCCAGCAGAAGAGTTGAAACTGAAGCTTTCTTT
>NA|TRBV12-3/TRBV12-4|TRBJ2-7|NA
CASSLLDEQYF
TGTGCCAGCAGTCTTCTAGACGAGCAGTACTTC
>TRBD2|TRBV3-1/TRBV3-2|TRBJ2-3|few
CASSRGAGGPADTQYF
TGTGCCAGCAGCCGCGGCGCGGGAGGGCCAGCAGATACGCAGTATTTT
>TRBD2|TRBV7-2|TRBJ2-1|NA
CASSTSTSGTHNEQFF
TGTGCCAGCAGCACATCTACTAGCGGGACCCACAATGAGCAGTTCTTC
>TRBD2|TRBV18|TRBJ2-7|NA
CASSPQRGAYEQYF
TGTGCCAGCTCACCCCAGCGGGGGGCCTACGAGCAGTACTTC
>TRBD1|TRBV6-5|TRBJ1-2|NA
CAANRGANYGYTF
TGTGCCGCGAACAGGGGGGCTAACTATGGCTACACCTTC
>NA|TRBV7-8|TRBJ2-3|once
CASSLDRVDTQYF
TGTGCCAGCAGCTTAGACAGGGTTGATACGCAGTATTTT
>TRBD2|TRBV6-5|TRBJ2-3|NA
CASKGGLVRTDTQYF
TGTGCCTCTAAGGGGGGACTAGTGAGGACAGATACGCAGTATTTT
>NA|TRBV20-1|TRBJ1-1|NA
CSARTDEAFF
TGCAGTGCCAGGACAGACGAAGCTTTCTTT
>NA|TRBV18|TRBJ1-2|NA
CASCQGFETNYGYTF
TGTGCCAGCTGCCAGGGATTTGAAACTAACTATGGCTACACCTTC
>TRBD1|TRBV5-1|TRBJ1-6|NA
CASSLTGADNSPLHF
TGCGCCAGCAGCCTGACAGGGGCTGATAATTCACCCCTCCACTTT
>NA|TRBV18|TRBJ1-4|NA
CASSRGKNEKLFF
TGTGCCAGCTCTCGGGGGAAGAATGAAAAACTGTTTTTT
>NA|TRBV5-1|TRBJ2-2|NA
CATGFGWNTGELFF
TGCGCCACGGGGTTCGGTTGGAACACCGGGGAGCTGTTTTTT
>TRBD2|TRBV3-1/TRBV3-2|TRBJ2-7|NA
CASSHSPTSGRSYEQYF
TGTGCCAGCAGCCATTCCCCGACTAGCGGGAGGTCCTACGAGCAGTACTTC
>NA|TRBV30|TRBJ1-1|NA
CAVGGANTEAFF
TGTGCCGTCGGGGGGGCGAACACTGAAGCTTTCTTT
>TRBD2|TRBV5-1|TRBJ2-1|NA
CASSLTLAGNEQFF
TGCGCCAGCAGCTTGACCCTAGCGGGCAATGAGCAGTTCTTC
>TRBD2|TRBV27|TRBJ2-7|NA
CASSLLTSGRREQYF
TGTGCCAGCAGTTTATTGACTAGCGGGAGGAGGGAGCAGTACTTC
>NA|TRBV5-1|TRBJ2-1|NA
CASSLDTGYNEQFF
TGCGCCAGCAGCTTGGATACAGGGTACAATGAGCAGTTCTTC
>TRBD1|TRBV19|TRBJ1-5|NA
CASSMGQGYEPQHF
TGTGCCAGTAGTATGGGACAGGGTTATGAGCCCCAGCATTTT
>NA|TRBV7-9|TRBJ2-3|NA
CASSPADTQYF
TGTGCCAGCAGCCCCGCGGATACGCAGTATTTT
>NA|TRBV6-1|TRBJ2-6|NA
CASSERGASGANVLTF
TGTGCCAGCAGTGAGAGAGGAGCCTCTGGGGCCAACGTCCTGACTTTC
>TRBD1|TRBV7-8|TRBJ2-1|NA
CASSTNTGAAEQFF
TGTGCCAGCAGCACAAATACAGGGGCGGCTGAGCAGTTCTTC
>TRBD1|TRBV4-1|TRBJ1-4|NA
CASSQEGQGAEKLFF
TGCGCCAGCAGCCAAGAGGGACAGGGGGCTGAAAAACTGTTTTTT
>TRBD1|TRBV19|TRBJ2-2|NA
CASSANRGQGTGELFF
TGTGCCAGTAGTGCCAACAGGGGACAAGGCACCGGGGAGCTGTTTTTT
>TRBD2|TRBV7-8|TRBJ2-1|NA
CASSLSTSGRKDEQFF
TGTGCCAGCAGCTTGAGTACTAGCGGGAGAAAGGATGAGCAGTTCTTC
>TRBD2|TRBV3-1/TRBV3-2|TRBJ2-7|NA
CASSQGRTSGTQGLWEQYF
TGTGCCAGCAGCCAAGGTCGGACTAGCGGGACCCAAGGTCTGTGGGAGCAGTACTTC
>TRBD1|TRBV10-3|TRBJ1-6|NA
CAISPRTGEESPLHF
TGTGCCATCAGTCCCCGCACAGGGGAGGAATCACCCCTCCACTTT
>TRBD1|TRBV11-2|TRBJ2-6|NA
CASSPRGQGFSGANVLTF
TGTGCCAGCAGCCCCCGGGGACAGGGGTTCTCTGGGGCCAACGTCCTGACTTTC
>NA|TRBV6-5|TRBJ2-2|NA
CASGRLNTGELFF
TGTGCCAGCGGGAGGCTGAACACCGGGGAGCTGTTTTTT
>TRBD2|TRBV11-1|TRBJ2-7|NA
CASSSGLAIYEQYF
TGTGCCAGCAGCTCCGGACTAGCGATCTACGAGCAGTACTTC
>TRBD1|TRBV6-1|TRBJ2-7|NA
CASSETGTGAYEQYF
TGTGCCAGCAGTGAGACCGGGACAGGCGCCTACGAGCAGTACTTC
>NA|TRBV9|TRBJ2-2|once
CASSVRGHTGELFF
TGTGCCAGCAGCGTAAGGGGTCACACCGGGGAGCTGTTTTTT
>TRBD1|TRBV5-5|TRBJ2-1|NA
CASSPGQVSTYNEQFF
TGTGCCAGCAGCCCGGGACAGGTATCAACCTACAATGAGCAGTTCTTC
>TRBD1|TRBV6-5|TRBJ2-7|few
CASSRTRQGRYEQYF
TGTGCCAGCAGTAGAACGCGACAGGGGAGATACGAGCAGTACTTC
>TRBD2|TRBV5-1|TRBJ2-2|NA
CASSLPRLRDWTSGGTASTGELFF
TGCGCCAGCAGCTTGCCCCGACTAAGAGATTGGACTAGCGGGGGAACTGCGAGCACCGGGGAGCTGTTTTTT
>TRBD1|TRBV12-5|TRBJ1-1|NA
CASGGQSEAFF
TGTGCTAGTGGGGGACAGTCTGAAGCTTTCTTT
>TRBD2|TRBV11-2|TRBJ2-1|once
CASSFGGGSAYNEQFF
TGTGCCAGCAGCTTCGGCGGGGGGTCCGCCTACAATGAGCAGTTCTTC
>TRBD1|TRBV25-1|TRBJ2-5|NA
CASSDPGQGVVETQYF
TGTGCCAGCAGTGATCCGGGACAGGGGGTCGTAGAGACCCAGTACTTC
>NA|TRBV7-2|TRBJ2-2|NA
CASSLRQGNTGELFF
TGTGCCAGCAGCTTACGGCAGGGAAACACCGGGGAGCTGTTTTTT
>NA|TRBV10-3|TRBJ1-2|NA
CAISDSSNYGYTF
TGTGCCATCAGTGACAGTTCTAACTATGGCTACACCTTC
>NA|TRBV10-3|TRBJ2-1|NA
CAIRDSSSYNEQFF
TGTGCCATCAGGGACTCCAGCTCCTACAATGAGCAGTTCTTC
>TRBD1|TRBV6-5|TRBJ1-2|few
CASGNRGLNYGYTF
TGTGCCAGCGGAAACAGGGGGCTTAACTATGGCTACACCTTC